Sequencing of this T cell receptor (beta chain) was carried out in a study of T cell responses to AZD1222 COVID-19 vaccine. Overall study findings and caveats: Females outnumbered males among donors, who were mostly white British; clonal diversity was possibly underestimated. CD4 TCRs covered the whole spike, strongest at regions 160-218 and 743-854. Spike-specific TCR breadth and depth rose after two AZD1222 doses. Sampling captured repertoires only after the peak T cell response.

Of note for this clone: Its antigen remains unidentified.

Trimming cost V 3 bases and J 6 bases; bases outside gene matches: 7. CDR1 is DFQATT and CDR2 is SNEGSKA in the germline V gene (reference sequence). The CDR3 totals 14 residues. Clones were sequenced by immunoSEQ multiplex PCR, and TCRdb holds only the in-frame ones, with some missing. Here the sample spans about 73,000 clones, roughly 87% being singletons. The rearrangement uses TRBV20-1 and TRBJ2-2; 7 nucleotides align to TRBD2. The starting material was peripheral blood, obtained 28 days after the second AZD1222 dose. The clonotype comes from an adult who received the AZD1222 COVID-19 vaccine. CDR3 loop: CSASMGGVAGELFF. Here the CDR3 DNA reads TGCAGTGCTAGTATGGGAGGGGTGGCCGGGGAGCTGTTTTTT.